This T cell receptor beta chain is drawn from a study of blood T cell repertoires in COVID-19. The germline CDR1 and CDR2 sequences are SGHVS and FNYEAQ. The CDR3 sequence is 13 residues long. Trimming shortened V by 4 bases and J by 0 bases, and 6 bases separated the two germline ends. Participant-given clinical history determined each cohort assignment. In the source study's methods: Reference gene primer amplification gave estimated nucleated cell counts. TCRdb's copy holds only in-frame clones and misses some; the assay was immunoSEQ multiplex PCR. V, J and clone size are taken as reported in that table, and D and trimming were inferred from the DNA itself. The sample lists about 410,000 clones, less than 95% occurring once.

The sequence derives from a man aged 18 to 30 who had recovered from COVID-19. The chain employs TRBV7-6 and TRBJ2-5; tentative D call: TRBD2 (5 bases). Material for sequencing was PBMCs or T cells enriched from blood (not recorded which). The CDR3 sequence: CASSWTYQETQYF. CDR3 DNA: TGTGCCAGCAGCTGGACTTACCAAGAGACCCAGTACTTC.